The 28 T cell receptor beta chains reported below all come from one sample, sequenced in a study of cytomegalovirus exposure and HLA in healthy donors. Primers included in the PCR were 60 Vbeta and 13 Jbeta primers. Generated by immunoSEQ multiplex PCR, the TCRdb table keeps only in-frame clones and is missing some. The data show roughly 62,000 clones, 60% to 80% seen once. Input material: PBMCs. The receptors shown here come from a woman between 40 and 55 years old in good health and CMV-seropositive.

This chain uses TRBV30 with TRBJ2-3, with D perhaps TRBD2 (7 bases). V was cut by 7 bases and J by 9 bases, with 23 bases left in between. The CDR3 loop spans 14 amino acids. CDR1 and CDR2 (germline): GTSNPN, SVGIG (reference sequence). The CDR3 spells CASSRRGASGTQYF. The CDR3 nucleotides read TGTGCCTCCTCTCGCCGGGGGGCTTCCGGAACGCAGTATTTT.

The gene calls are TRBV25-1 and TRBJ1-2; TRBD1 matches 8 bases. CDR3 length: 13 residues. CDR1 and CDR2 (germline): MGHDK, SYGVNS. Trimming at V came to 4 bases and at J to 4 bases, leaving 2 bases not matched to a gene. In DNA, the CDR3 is TGTGCCAGCAGTGCGGGACAGGTCTATGGCTACACCTTC. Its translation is CASSAGQVYGYTF.

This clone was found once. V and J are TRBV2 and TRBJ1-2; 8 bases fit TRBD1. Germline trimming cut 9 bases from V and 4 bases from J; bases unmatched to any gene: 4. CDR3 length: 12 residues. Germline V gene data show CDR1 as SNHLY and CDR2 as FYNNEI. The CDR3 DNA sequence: TGTGCCAGTCGACAGGGGTCCTATGGCTACACCTTC. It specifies CASRQGSYGYTF. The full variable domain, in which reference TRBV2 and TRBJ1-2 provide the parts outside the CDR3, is EPEVTQTPSHQVTQMGQEVILRCVPISNHLYFYWYRQILGQKVEFLVSFYNNEISEKSEIFDDQFSVERPDGSNFTLKIRSTKLEDSAMYFCASRQGSYGYTFGSGTRLTVV.

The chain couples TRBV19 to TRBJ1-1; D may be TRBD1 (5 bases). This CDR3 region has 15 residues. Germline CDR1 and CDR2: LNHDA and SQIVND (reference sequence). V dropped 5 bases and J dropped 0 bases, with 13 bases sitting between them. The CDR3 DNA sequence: TGTGCCAGTAGTGCGGGGGACGGCTTGAACACTGAAGCTTTCTTT. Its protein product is CASSAGDGLNTEAFF.

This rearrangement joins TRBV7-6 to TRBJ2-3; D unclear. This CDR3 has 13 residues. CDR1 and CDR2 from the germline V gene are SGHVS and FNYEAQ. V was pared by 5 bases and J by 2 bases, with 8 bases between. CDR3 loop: CASSQYYTDTQYF. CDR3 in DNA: TGTGCCAGCAGCCAATACTACACAGATACGCAGTATTTT.

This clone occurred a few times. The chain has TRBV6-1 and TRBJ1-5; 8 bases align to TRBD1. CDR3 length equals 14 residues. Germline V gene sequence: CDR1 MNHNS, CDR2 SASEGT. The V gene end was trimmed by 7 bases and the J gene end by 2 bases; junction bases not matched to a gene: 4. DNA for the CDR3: TGTGCCAGCAAGCAGGGGGCGGGCAATCAGCCCCAGCATTTT. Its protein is CASKQGAGNQPQHF.

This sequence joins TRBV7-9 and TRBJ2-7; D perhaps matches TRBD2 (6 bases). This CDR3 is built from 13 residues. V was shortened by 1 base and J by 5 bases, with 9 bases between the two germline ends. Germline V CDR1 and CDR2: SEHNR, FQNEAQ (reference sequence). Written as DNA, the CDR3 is TGTGCCAGCAGCTTAGGGCTAGCGAACGAGCAGTACTTC. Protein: CASSLGLANEQYF.

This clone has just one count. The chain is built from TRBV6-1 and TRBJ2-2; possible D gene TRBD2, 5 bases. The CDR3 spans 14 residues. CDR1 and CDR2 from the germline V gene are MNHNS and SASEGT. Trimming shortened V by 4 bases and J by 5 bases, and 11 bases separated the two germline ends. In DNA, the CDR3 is TGTGCCAGCAGTGGATCCGGAGGTACCGGGGAGCTGTTTTTT. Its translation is CASSGSGGTGELFF.

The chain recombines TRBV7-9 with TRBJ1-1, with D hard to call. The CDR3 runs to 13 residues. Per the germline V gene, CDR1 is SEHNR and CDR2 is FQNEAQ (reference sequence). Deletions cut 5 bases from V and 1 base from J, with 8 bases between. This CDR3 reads CASSPRGNTEAFF. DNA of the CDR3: TGTGCCAGCAGCCCCCGGGGGAACACTGAAGCTTTCTTT.

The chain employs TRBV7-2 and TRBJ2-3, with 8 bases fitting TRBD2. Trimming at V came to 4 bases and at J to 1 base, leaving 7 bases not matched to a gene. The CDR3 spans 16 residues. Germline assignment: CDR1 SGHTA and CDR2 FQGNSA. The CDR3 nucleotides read TGTGCCAGCAGCTCGGATAGCGGGACCCGCACAGATACGCAGTATTTT. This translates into CASSSDSGTRTDTQYF.

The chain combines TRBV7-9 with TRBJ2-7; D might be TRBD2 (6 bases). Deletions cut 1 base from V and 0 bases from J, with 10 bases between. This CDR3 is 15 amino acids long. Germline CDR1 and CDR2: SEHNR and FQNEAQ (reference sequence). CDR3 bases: TGTGCCAGCAGCTTAGTGGGCGGGGCCTCCTACGAGCAGTACTTC. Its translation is CASSLVGGASYEQYF.

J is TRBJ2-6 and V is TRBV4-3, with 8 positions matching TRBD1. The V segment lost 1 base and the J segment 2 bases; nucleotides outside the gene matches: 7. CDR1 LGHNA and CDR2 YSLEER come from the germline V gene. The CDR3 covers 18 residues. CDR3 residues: CASSQAGGGIAGANVLTF. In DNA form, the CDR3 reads TGCGCCAGCAGCCAAGCAGGGGGCGGAATAGCTGGGGCCAACGTCCTGACTTTC.

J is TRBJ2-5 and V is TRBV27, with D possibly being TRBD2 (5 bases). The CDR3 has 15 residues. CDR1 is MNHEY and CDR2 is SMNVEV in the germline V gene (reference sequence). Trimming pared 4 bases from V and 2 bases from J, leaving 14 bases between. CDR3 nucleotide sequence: TGTGCCAGCAGTTCCCCGGGGTTGGAGCAAGAGACCCAGTACTTC. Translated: CASSSPGLEQETQYF.

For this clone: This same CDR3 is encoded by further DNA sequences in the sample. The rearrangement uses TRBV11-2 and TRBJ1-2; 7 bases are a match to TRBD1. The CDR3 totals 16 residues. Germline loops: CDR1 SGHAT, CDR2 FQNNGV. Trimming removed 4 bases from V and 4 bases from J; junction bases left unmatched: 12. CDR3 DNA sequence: TGTGCCAGCAGCTCTCTAACTACGACAGGGCTCTATGGCTACACCTTC. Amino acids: CASSSLTTTGLYGYTF.

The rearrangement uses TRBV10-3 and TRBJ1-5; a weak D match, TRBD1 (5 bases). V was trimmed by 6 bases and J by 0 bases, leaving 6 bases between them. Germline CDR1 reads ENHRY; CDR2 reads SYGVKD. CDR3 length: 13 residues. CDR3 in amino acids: CAIRTDSNQPQHF. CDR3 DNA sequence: TGTGCCATCAGGACAGATAGCAATCAGCCCCAGCATTTT.

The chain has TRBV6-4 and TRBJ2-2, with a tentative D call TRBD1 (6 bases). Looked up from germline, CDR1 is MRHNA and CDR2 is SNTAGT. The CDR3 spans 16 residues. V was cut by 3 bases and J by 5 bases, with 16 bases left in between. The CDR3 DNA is TGTGCCAGCAGTGAGGCAGGGGCGGAACTAACCGGGGAGCTGTTTTTT. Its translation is CASSEAGAELTGELFF.

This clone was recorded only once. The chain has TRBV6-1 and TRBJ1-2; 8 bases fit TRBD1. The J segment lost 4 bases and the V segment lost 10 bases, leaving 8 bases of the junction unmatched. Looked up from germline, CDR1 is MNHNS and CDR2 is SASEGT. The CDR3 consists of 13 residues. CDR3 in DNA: TGTGCCACTCCAGGGGGCGCGATCTATGGCTACACCTTC. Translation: CATPGGAIYGYTF.

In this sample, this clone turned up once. The CDR3 protein is CASSGTGLNYNEQFF. CDR3 DNA sequence: TGTGCCAGCAGTGGGACAGGGCTAAACTACAATGAGCAGTTCTTC. The V call is TRBV5-4, the J call TRBJ2-1; 9 bases fit TRBD1. CDR3 length: 15 residues. V shed 5 bases and J 3 bases; nucleotides not matched to a gene: 6. CDR1 SGHNT and CDR2 YYREEE come from the germline V gene (reference sequence). The full variable domain, its missing parts supplied by reference TRBV5-4 and TRBJ2-1, is ETGVTQSPTHLIKTRGQQVTLRCSSQSGHNTVSWYQQALGQGPQFIFQYYREEENGRGNFPPRFSGLQFPNYSSELNVNALELDDSALYLCASSGTGLNYNEQFFGPGTRLTVL.

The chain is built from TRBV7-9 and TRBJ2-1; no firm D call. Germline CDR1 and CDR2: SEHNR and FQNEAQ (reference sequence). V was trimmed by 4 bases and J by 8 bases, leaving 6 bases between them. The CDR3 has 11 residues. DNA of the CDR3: TGTGCCAGCAGCTACATGGATGAGCAGTTCTTC. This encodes CASSYMDEQFF.

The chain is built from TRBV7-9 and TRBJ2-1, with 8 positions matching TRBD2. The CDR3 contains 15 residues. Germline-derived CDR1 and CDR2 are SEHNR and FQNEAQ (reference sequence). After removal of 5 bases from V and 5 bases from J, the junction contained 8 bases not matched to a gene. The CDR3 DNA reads TGTGCCAGCAGCCCACTAACTAGCGGTGACAATGAGCAGTTCTTC. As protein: CASSPLTSGDNEQFF.

The CDR3 sequence: CASSQVRGRWKNIQYF. DNA of the CDR3: TGTGCCAGCAGCCAAGTCAGGGGTCGTTGGAAAAACATTCAGTACTTC. The chain uses TRBV14 and TRBJ2-4; the D gene is possibly TRBD1 (6 bases). In germline, CDR1 is SGHDN, CDR2 FVKESK. V was trimmed by 1 base and J by 4 bases, leaving 14 bases between them. This CDR3 is built from 16 residues.

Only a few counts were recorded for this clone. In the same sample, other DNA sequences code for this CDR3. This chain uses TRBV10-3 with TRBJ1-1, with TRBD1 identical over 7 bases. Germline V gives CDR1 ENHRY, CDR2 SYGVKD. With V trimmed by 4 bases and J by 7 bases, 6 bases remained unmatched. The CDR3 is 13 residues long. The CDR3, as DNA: TGTGCCATCAGTGGGACAGGAAAGGGTGAAGCTTTCTTT. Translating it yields CAISGTGKGEAFF.

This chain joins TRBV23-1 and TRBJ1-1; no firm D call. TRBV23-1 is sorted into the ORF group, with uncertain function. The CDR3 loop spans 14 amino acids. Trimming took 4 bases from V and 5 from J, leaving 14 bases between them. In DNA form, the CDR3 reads TGCGCCAGCAGTCGTCGGGTAATGGTGACTGAAGCTTTCTTT. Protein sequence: CASSRRVMVTEAFF.

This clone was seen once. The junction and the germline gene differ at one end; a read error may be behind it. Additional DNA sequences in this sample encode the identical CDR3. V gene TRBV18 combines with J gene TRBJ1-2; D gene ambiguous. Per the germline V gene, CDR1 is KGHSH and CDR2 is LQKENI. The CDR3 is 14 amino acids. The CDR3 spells CASSPGELSYGYTF. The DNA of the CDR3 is TGTGCTAGCTCACCCGGGGAGTTGAGCTATGGCTACACCTTC.

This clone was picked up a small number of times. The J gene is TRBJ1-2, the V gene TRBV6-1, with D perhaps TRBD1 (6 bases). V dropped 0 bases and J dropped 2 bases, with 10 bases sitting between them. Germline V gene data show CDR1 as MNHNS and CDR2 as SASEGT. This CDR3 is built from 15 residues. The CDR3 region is CASSEAGGANYGYTF. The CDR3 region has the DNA TGTGCCAGCAGTGAAGCTGGGGGGGCAAACTATGGCTACACCTTC.

CDR3 sequence: CASNLYGTGDTEAFF. In nucleotides, the CDR3 is TGTGCCAGCAACCTTTACGGGACAGGGGACACTGAAGCTTTCTTT. J is TRBJ1-1 and V is TRBV7-9, with 10 bases matching TRBD1. V shed 7 bases and J 3 bases; nucleotides not matched to a gene: 8. The CDR3 covers 15 residues. Germline V gene data show CDR1 as SEHNR and CDR2 as FQNEAQ (reference sequence).

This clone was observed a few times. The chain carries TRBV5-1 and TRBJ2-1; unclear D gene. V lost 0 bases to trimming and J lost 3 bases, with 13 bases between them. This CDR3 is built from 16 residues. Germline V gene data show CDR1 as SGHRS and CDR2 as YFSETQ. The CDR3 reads CASSLGSSGLYNEQFF. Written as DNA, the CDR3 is TGCGCCAGCAGCTTGGGGTCATCGGGTCTCTACAATGAGCAGTTCTTC. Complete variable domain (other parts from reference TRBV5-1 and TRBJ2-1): KAGVTQTPRYLIKTRGQQVTLSCSPISGHRSVSWYQQTPGQGLQFLFEYFSETQRNKGNFPGRFSGRQFSNSRSEMNVSTLELGDSALYLCASSLGSSGLYNEQFFGPGTRLTVL.

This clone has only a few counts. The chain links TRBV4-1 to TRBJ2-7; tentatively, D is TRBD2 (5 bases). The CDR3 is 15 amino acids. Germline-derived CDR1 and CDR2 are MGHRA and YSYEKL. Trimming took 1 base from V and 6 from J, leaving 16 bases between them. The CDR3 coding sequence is TGCGCCAGCAGCCAAGCGGGTCGGCAGGACTTCGAGCAGTACTTC. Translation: CASSQAGRQDFEQYF.